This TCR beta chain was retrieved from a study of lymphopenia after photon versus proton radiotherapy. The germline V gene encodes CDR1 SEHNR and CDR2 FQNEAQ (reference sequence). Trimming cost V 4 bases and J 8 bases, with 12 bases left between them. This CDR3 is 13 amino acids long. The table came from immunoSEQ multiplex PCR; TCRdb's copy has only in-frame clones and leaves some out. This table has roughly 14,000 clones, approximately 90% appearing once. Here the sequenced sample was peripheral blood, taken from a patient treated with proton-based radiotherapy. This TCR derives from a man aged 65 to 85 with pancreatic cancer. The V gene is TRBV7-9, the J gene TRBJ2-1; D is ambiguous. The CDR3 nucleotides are TGTGCCAGCAGCTCCGGGCGAATCTATGAGCAGTTCTTC. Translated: CASSSGRIYEQFF.